This TCR beta chain stems from a study of OX40 agonist ivuxolimab in advanced cancers. Study-wide background: Two patients with cutaneous melanoma and one with hepatocellular carcinoma, three in total, showed partial responses.

Some clones are missing from TCRdb's copy, which holds only in-frame ones; the method was immunoSEQ multiplex PCR. The sample has about 72,000 clones; about 90% are singletons. The ends were cut back, 5 bases at V and 6 bases at J, with 14 bases in the middle. Germline V gives CDR1 LNHDA, CDR2 SQIVND (reference sequence). The CDR3 length is 13 residues. The sequenced sample was CD4+ or CD8+ T cells sorted from blood, obtained in a trial of the OX40 agonist ivuxolimab. The TCR comes from an adult with an advanced solid tumor such as melanoma, head and neck, liver or kidney cancer. The genes are TRBV19 and TRBJ2-7; D gene ambiguous. The CDR3 bases are TGTGCCAGTAGTTCGCGACCCGAACTCGAGCAGTACTTC. This encodes CASSSRPELEQYF.